The source of this T cell receptor (beta chain) is a study of T-cell reconstitution after alpha-beta-depleted transplantation in children. Construction of the TCRbeta library involved unique molecular identifiers. One entry per CDR3 protein, called by TCRdb with MiXCR from the PCR reads. Here the sample spans approximately 300,000 distinct CDR3 sequences, 6.5% to 9% being singletons. This clonotype was seen only a few times. As yet, its antigen is unknown. Broader study findings: T-cell numbers and diversity one year post-transplant derived largely from freshly generated T cells.

The sequencing here drew on peripheral blood, taken 360 days after TCRalphabeta/CD19-depleted stem cell transplant. The TCR sequence derives from a female patient aged 2-9 years who had a stem cell transplant for Fanconi anemia, so the T cells may come from the graft donor.

CDR3 DNA sequence: TGTGCCAGCAGCAAAAGTGGTGACTCACAAGAGACCCAGTACTTC. This gives the protein CASSKSGDSQETQYF. The gene calls are TRBV7-3 and TRBJ2-5; D gene uncertain. V lost 5 bases and J lost 2, with 15 bases in between. Per germline, CDR1 SGHTA and CDR2 FQGTGA. The CDR3 is 15 amino acids.